Shown below are 13 T cell receptor beta chains from a single sample sequenced in a study of T cell responses to AZD1222 COVID-19 vaccine. Sequencing was performed with immunoSEQ multiplex PCR; in TCRdb, only in-frame clones are kept and a portion is missing. In the table there are 100,000 to 150,000 clones, around 83% of which are singletons. The sample in question was peripheral blood, obtained 28 days after the second AZD1222 dose. Every receptor here comes from an adult who received the AZD1222 COVID-19 vaccine.

The chain uses TRBV5-1 and TRBJ2-7, with D possibly matching TRBD1 (6 bases). Trimming removed 0 bases at V and 3 bases at J, with 10 bases between. The germline gives CDR1 SGHRS, CDR2 YFSETQ. CDR3 length: 14 amino acids. CDR3 in amino acids: CASSLEQGGYEQYF. The CDR3 nucleotides are TGCGCCAGCAGCTTGGAACAGGGTGGCTACGAGCAGTACTTC.

V is TRBV5-1 and J is TRBJ1-1; 7 positions agree with TRBD1. The CDR3 length is 16 residues. V shed 7 bases, J shed 0 bases, and the junction held 12 bases outside the gene matches. In germline, CDR1 is SGHRS, CDR2 YFSETQ. CDR3 coding DNA: TGCGCCAGCCTCACAGGGGACGCAGGGTTGAACACTGAAGCTTTCTTT. Its protein is CASLTGDAGLNTEAFF.

This clone was observed once. V gene TRBV15 combines with J gene TRBJ1-5; TRBD1 matches 7 bases. The V segment lost 2 bases and the J segment 5 bases; nucleotides outside the gene matches: 6. The CDR3 covers 15 residues. Germline CDR1 is LNHNV and CDR2 is YYDKDF (reference sequence). Written as DNA, the CDR3 is TGTGCCACCAGCAGACCGAACAGGGGACATCAGCCCCAGCATTTT. It is translated as CATSRPNRGHQPQHF.

V gene TRBV5-6 combines with J gene TRBJ1-2; TRBD1 might be the D (5 bases). V was shortened by 4 bases and J by 8 bases, with 21 bases between the two germline ends. CDR3 length: 15 residues. Germline values: CDR1 SGHDT, CDR2 YYEEEE. The CDR3 reads CASSPLSLRDGGYTF. The CDR3 DNA follows: TGTGCCAGCAGCCCCCTTAGTCTCAGGGACGGGGGCTACACCTTC. Together with reference TRBV5-6 and TRBJ1-2, the CDR3 gives the full variable domain: DAGVTQSPTHLIKTRGQQVTLRCSPKSGHDTVSWYQQALGQGPQFIFQYYEEEERQRGNFPDRFSGHQFPNYSSELNVNALLLGDSALYLCASSPLSLRDGGYTFGSGTRLTVV.

The chain joins TRBV18 to TRBJ1-5, with no clear D. The germline V gene encodes CDR1 KGHSH and CDR2 LQKENI. The length of the CDR3 is 14 residues. Trimming pared 5 bases from V and 6 bases from J, leaving 14 bases between. The CDR3 sequence: CASSSAPAGQPQHF. The CDR3 coding sequence is TGTGCCAGCTCATCGGCCCCAGCGGGTCAGCCCCAGCATTTT.

This clone was observed once. The genes are TRBV7-2 and TRBJ1-6; TRBD1 might be the D (5 bases). Germline V gene lookup returns CDR1 SGHTA and CDR2 FQGNSA. V was trimmed by 3 bases and J by 6 bases, leaving 9 bases between them. The CDR3 has 14 amino acids. The CDR3: CASSLAGTNSPLHF. The CDR3 nucleotides are TGTGCCAGCAGCTTGGCAGGGACTAATTCACCCCTCCACTTT. The variable domain in full, completed from reference TRBV7-2 and TRBJ1-6, reads GAGVSQSPSNKVTEKGKDVELRCDPISGHTALYWYRQSLGQGLEFLIYFQGNSAPDKSGLPSDRFSAERTGGSVSTLTIQRTQQEDSAVYLCASSLAGTNSPLHFGNGTRLTVT.

The gene calls are TRBV11-3 and TRBJ1-6, with no clear D. V was clipped by 5 bases and J by 12 bases, with 14 bases between them. CDR3 size: 13 residues. Germline assignment: CDR1 SGHNT and CDR2 YENEEA. The CDR3 nucleotides are TGTGCCAGCAGCCAGGACGGCGACCGACCCCTCCACTTT. It translates to CASSQDGDRPLHF.

The gene calls are TRBV9 and TRBJ2-5; 8 bases align to TRBD2. CDR3 length: 17 amino acids. Germline CDR1 and CDR2: SGDLS and YYNGEE. Germline trimming cut 4 bases from V and 5 bases from J; bases unmatched to any gene: 16. The CDR3 DNA follows: TGTGCCAGCAGCCCACTAGCGGCTCTCCCTCTGGGGGAGACCCAGTACTTC. Its translation: CASSPLAALPLGETQYF.

The chain has TRBV5-4 and TRBJ2-6; D remains ambiguous. Germline values: CDR1 SGHNT, CDR2 YYREEE (reference sequence). V lost 2 bases and J lost 3, with 9 bases in between. The CDR3 totals 15 residues. CDR3 bases: TGTGCCAGCAGCTTAATCCTGGGTGGGGCCAACGTCCTGACTTTC. Translated: CASSLILGGANVLTF.

The chain combines TRBV28 with TRBJ2-5, with 11 bases lining up with TRBD2. Germline CDR1 and CDR2: MDHEN and SYDVKM. The V gene end was trimmed by 5 bases and the J gene end by 0 bases; junction bases not matched to a gene: 14. The CDR3 length is 19 residues. CDR3 protein: CASSPDRPSGGLYQETQYF. Here the CDR3 DNA reads TGTGCCAGCAGTCCCGACCGACCTAGCGGGGGGCTGTACCAAGAGACCCAGTACTTC.

The chain recombines TRBV5-1 with TRBJ2-7, with TRBD2 matching over 8 bases. Trimming removed 0 bases from V and 4 bases from J; junction bases left unmatched: 12. This CDR3 has 17 amino acids. In germline, CDR1 is SGHRS, CDR2 YFSETQ. The CDR3 nucleotides are TGCGCCAGCAGCTTGGTATCGTCCGGCGGGGGGCCGTACGAGCAGTACTTC. The encoded protein is CASSLVSSGGGPYEQYF.

V and J are TRBV14 and TRBJ2-2, with D tentatively TRBD1 (6 bases). Germline V gene sequence: CDR1 SGHDN, CDR2 FVKESK. The ends were cut back, 1 base at V and 4 bases at J, with 13 bases in the middle. This CDR3 contains 16 residues. Here the CDR3 DNA reads TGTGCCAGCAGCCAAGGGGGGCAGGGACGCACCGGGGAGCTGTTTTTT. Its protein is CASSQGGQGRTGELFF.

The chain is built from TRBV5-1 and TRBJ2-7; D unclear. V gave up 6 bases and J gave up 3 bases, with 16 bases separating them. The CDR3 covers 14 residues. The V gene's germline CDR1 is SGHRS and CDR2 YFSETQ. The CDR3 reads CASKGDLGFYEQYF. Here the CDR3 DNA reads TGCGCCAGCAAGGGTGACCTGGGATTCTACGAGCAGTACTTC.